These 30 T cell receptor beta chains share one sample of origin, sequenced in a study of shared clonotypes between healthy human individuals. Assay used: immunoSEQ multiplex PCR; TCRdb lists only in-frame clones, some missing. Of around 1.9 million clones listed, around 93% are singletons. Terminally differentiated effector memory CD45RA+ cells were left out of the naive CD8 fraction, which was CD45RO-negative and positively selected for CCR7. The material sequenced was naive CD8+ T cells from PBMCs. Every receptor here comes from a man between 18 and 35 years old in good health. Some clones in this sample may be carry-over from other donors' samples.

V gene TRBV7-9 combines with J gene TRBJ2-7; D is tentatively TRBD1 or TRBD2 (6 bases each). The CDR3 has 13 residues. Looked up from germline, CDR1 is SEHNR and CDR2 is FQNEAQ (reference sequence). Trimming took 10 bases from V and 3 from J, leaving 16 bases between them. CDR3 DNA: TGTGCCACCAGGGGCGGGGAGGACTACGAGCAGTACTTC. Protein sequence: CATRGGEDYEQYF. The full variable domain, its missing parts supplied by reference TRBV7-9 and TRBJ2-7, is DTGVSQNPRHKITKRGQNVTFRCDPISEHNRLYWYRQTLGQGPEFLTYFQNEAQLEKSRLLSDRFSAERPKGSFSTLEIQRTEQGDSAMYLCATRGGEDYEQYFGPGTRLTVT.

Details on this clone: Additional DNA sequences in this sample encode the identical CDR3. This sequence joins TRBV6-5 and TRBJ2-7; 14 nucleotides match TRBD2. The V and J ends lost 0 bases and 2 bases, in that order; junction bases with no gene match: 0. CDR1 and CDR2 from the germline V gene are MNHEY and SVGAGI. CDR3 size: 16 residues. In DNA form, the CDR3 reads TGTGCCAGCAGTTACTCGGGACTAGCGGGAGCCTACGAGCAGTACTTC. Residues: CASSYSGLAGAYEQYF.

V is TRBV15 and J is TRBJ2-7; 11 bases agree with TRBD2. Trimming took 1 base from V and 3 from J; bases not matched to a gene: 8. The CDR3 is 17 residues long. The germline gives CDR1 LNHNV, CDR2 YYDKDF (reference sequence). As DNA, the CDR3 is TGTGCCACCAGCAGAGGGGGACTAGCGGAAGGGGGCTACGAGCAGTACTTC. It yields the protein CATSRGGLAEGGYEQYF.

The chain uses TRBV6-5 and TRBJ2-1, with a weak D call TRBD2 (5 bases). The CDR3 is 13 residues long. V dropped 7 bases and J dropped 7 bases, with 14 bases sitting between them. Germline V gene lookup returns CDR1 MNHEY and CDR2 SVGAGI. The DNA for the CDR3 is TGTGCCAGCAACACATTGCGAGGGAATGAGCAGTTCTTC. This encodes CASNTLRGNEQFF.

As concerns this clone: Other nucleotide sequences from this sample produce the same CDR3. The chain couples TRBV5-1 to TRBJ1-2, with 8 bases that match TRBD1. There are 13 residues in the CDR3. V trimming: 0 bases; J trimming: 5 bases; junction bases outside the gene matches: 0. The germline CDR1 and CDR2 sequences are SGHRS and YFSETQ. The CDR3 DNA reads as TGCGCCAGCAGCTTGGACAGGGGGTATGGCTACACCTTC. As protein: CASSLDRGYGYTF.

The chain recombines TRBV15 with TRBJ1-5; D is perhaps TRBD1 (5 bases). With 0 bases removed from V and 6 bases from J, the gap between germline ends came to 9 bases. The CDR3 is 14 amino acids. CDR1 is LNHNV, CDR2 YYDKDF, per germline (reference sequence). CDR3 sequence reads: CATSRERGVQPQHF. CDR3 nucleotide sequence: TGTGCCACCAGCAGAGAGCGGGGGGTTCAGCCCCAGCATTTT.

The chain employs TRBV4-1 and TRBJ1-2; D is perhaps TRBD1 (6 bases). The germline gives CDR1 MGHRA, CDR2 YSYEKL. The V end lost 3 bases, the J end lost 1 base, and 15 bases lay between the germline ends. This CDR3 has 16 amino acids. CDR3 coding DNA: TGCGCCAGCAGCCAGTTACAGGGTCCCGGTAACTATGGCTACACCTTC. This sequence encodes CASSQLQGPGNYGYTF.

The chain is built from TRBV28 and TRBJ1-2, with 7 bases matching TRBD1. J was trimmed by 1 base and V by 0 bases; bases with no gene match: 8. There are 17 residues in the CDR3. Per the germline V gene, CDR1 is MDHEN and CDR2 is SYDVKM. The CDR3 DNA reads TGTGCCAGCAGTTTATGGGGGGACAGAACGAGTAACTATGGCTACACCTTC. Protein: CASSLWGDRTSNYGYTF.

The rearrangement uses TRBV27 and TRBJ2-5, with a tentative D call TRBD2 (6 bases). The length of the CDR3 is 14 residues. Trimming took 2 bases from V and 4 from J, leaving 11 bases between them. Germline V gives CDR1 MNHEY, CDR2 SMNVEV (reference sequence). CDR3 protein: CASSLGPAGETQYF. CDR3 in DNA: TGTGCCAGCAGTTTAGGGCCAGCGGGAGAGACCCAGTACTTC.

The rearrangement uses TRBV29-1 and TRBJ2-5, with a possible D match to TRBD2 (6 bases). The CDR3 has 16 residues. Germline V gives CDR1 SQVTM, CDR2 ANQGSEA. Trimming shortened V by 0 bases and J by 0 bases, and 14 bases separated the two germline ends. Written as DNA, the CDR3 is TGCAGCGTTGAAGATTCGGCTAGCGAACACCAAGAGACCCAGTACTTC. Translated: CSVEDSASEHQETQYF. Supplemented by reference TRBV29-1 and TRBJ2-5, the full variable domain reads SAVISQKPSRDICQRGTSLTIQCQVDSQVTMMFWYRQQPGQSLTLIATANQGSEATYESGFVIDKFPISRPNLTFSTLTVSNMSPEDSSIYLCSVEDSASEHQETQYFGPGTRLLVL.

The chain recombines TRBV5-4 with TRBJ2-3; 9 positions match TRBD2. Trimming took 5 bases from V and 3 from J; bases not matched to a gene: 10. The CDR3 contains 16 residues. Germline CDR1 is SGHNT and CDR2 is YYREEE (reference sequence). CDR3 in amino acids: CASRQAASGVTDTQYF. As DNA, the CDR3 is TGTGCCAGCAGGCAGGCGGCTAGCGGGGTGACAGATACGCAGTATTTT.

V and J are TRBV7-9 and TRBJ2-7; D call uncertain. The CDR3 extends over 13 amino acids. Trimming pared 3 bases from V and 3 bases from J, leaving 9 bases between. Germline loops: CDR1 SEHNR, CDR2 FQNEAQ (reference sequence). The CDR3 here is CASSFGIYYEQYF. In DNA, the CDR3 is TGTGCCAGCAGCTTCGGCATTTACTACGAGCAGTACTTC.

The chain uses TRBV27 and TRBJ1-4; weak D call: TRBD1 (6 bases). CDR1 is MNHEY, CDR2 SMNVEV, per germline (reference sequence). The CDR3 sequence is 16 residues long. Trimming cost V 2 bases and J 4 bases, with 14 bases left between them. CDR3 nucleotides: TGTGCCAGCAGTTTAGGCCCAGGGGCCGATAATGAAAAACTGTTTTTT. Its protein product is CASSLGPGADNEKLFF.

The CDR3 protein is CASSVRRDLANYGYTF. CDR3 nucleotide sequence: TGTGCCAGCAGCGTAAGGAGGGATCTAGCTAACTATGGCTACACCTTC. This chain uses TRBV9 with TRBJ1-2; no clear D gene. Trimming removed 1 base from V and 0 bases from J, with 13 bases in between. This CDR3 is 16 amino acids long. The germline V gene has CDR1 SGDLS and CDR2 YYNGEE.

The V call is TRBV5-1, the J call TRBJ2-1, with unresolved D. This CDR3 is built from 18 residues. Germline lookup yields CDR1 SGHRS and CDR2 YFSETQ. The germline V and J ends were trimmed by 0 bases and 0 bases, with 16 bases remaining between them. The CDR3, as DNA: TGCGCCAGCAGCTTGGCCCCTAGTCGGCCTTCCTCCTACAATGAGCAGTTCTTC. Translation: CASSLAPSRPSSYNEQFF.

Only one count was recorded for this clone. For the CDR3, the DNA is TGTGCCAGCAGCGTAGTCGCAGGGAGGAGCGGCTACACCTTC. This encodes CASSVVAGRSGYTF. This chain uses TRBV9 with TRBJ1-2; TRBD1 might be the D (5 bases). The CDR3 extends over 14 amino acids. Germline V gene data show CDR1 as SGDLS and CDR2 as YYNGEE. V shed 0 bases and J shed 8 bases, with 14 bases lying between them. The full variable domain, completed using reference TRBV9 and TRBJ1-2, is DSGVTQTPKHLITATGQRVTLRCSPRSGDLSVYWYQQSLDQGLQFLIQYYNGEERAKGNILERFSAQQFPDLHSELNLSSLELGDSALYFCASSVVAGRSGYTFGSGTRLTVV.

CDR3 region: CASSLPGADTGELFF. DNA for the CDR3: TGCGCCAGCAGCCTCCCGGGGGCGGACACCGGGGAGCTGTTTTTT. The chain joins TRBV5-1 to TRBJ2-2; either TRBD1 or TRBD2 may fit D (6 bases each). The germline V gene encodes CDR1 SGHRS and CDR2 YFSETQ. Trimming cost V 4 bases and J 3 bases, with 13 bases left between them. The CDR3 covers 15 residues.

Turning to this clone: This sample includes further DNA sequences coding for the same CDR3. CDR3 loop: CASSPRQGLNTEAFF. CDR3 nucleotides: TGTGCCAGCAGCCCTAGACAGGGATTGAACACTGAAGCTTTCTTT. The J gene is TRBJ1-1, the V gene TRBV7-9; TRBD1 matches 7 bases. The J segment lost 0 bases and the V segment lost 5 bases, leaving 6 bases of the junction unmatched. The germline V gene has CDR1 SEHNR and CDR2 FQNEAQ (reference sequence). CDR3 length: 15 residues.

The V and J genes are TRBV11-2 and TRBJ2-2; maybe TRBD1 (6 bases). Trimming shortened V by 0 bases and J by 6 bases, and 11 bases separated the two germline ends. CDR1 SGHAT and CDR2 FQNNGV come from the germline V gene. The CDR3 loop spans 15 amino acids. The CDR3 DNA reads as TGTGCCAGCAGCTTAGATTGGGGGCCCGCCGGGGAGCTGTTTTTT. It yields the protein CASSLDWGPAGELFF.

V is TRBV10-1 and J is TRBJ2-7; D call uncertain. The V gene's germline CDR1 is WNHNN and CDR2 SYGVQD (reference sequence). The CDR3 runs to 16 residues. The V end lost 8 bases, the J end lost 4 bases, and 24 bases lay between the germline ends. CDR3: CASEWHTTCSAYEQYF. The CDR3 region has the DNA TGCGCCAGCGAGTGGCACACTACCTGCAGCGCATACGAGCAGTACTTC.

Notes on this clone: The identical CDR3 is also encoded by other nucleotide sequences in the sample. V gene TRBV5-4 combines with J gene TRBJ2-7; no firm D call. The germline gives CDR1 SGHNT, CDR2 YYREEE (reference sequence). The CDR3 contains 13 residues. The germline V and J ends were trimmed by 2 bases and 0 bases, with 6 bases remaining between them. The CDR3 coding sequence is TGTGCCAGCAGCTTTGGAGCCTCCTACGAGCAGTACTTC. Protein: CASSFGASYEQYF.

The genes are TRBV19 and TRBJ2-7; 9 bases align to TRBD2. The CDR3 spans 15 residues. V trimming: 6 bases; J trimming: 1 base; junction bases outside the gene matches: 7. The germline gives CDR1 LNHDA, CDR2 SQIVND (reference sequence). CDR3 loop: CASSLALAGSYEQYF. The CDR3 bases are TGTGCCAGTAGCCTCGCGCTAGCGGGGTCCTACGAGCAGTACTTC.

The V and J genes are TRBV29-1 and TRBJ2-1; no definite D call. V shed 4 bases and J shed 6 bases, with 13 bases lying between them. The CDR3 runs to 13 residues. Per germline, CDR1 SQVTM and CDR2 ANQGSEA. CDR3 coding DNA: TGCAGCGTTGTGGTGCTCCGTTTCAATGAGCAGTTCTTC. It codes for CSVVVLRFNEQFF.

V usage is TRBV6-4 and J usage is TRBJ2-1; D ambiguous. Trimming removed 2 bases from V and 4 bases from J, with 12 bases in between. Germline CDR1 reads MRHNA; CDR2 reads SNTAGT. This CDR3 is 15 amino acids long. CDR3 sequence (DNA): TGTGCCAGCAGTGACAGAAACCGCAATTACAATGAGCAGTTCTTC. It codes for CASSDRNRNYNEQFF.

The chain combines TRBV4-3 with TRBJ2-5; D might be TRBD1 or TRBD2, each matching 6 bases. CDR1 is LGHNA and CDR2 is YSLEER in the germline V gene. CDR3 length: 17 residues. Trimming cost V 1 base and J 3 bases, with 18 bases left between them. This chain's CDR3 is CASSQGGAAWFEETQYF. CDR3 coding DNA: TGCGCCAGCAGCCAAGGGGGGGCAGCATGGTTCGAAGAGACCCAGTACTTC.

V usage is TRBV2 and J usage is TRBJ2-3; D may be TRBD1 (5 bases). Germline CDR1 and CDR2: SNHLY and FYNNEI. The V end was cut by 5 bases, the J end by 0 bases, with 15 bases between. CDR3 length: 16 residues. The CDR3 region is CASSSTATASTDTQYF. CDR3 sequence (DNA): TGTGCCAGCAGTTCCACCGCGACAGCTAGCACAGATACGCAGTATTTT.

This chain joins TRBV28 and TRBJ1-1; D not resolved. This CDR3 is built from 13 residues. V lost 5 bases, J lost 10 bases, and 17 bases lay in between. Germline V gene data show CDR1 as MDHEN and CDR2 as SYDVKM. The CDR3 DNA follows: TGTGCCAGCAGTCATCTCAAAAGGACGGTAGCTTTCTTT. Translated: CASSHLKRTVAFF.

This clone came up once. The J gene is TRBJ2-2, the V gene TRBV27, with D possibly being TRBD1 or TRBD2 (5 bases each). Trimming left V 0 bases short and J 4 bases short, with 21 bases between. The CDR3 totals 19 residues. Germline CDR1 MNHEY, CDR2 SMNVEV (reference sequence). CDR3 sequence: CASSLSRRFDGTSTGELFF. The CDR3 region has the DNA TGTGCCAGCAGTTTATCCCGCCGTTTCGACGGGACGAGCACCGGGGAGCTGTTTTTT.

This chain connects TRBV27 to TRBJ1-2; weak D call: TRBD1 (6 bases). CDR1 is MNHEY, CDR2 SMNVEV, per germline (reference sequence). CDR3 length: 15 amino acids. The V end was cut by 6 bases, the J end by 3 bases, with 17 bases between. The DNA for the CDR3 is TGTGCCAGCAGCCTACTCGGGGGCTTCGACTATGGCTACACCTTC. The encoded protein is CASSLLGGFDYGYTF.

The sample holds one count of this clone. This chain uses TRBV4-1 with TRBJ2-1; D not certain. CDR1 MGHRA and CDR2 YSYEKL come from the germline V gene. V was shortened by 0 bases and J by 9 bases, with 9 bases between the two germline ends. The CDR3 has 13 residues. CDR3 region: CASSQDRRGEQFF. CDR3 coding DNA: TGCGCCAGCAGCCAAGATCGGCGCGGTGAGCAGTTCTTC.